Listed below are T cell receptor beta chains from one sample, sequenced in a study of blood T cell repertoires in COVID-19. Sequencing used immunoSEQ multiplex PCR; TCRdb keeps in-frame clones, though not all of them. The sample lists 90,000 to 120,000 clones, roughly 82% occurring once. Source material: peripheral blood. All receptors come from a man aged 60 to 75 with acute or convalescent COVID-19. Both conserved end residues are part of each CDR3. The D gene is left open where the match is weak. Clone size is shown for a subset of rows, as once, few, many or a class of expanded clone.

DNA	CDR3	V	D	J	size
TGTGCCAGCAGTGAAGCGGGGGAGGGAGAAGCTTTCTTT	CASSEAGEGEAFF	TRBV2	.	TRBJ1-1	.
TGTGCCAGCAGCGTCGGGACAGTCCGCTCTGGGGCCAACGTCCTGACTTTC	CASSVGTVRSGANVLTF	TRBV11-2	TRBD1	TRBJ2-6	once
TGTGCCAGCAGCCGACTTGGGCCAGGGGCAGGGACTGAAGCTTTCTTT	CASSRLGPGAGTEAFF	TRBV4-2	.	TRBJ1-1	.
TGCGCCAGCAGCTTGGTCGCAGGGAACTACGAGCAGTACTTC	CASSLVAGNYEQYF	TRBV5-1	.	TRBJ2-7	.
TGTGCCAGGGAAACCGGGAACACTCTGGGAAAACTGTTTTTT	CARETGNTLGKLFF	TRBV2	.	TRBJ1-4	.
TGTGCCAGCAGCTTACCCCAGGGGGTGGGCACTGAAGCTTTCTTT	CASSLPQGVGTEAFF	TRBV11-3	TRBD1	TRBJ1-1	.
TGTGCCAGCAGCCCCAGACAGGGCCTCGGTGAAGCTTTCTTT	CASSPRQGLGEAFF	TRBV7-9	TRBD1	TRBJ1-1	.
TGTGCCAGCAGCATCCGTCCCCGCCCGGGACTAGGCCGCGTAGAGACCCAGTACTTC	CASSIRPRPGLGRVETQYF	TRBV5-4	TRBD2	TRBJ2-5	.
TGTGCCAGCAGTTCTTATACAGGGGGGTCACCCCTCCACTTT	CASSSYTGGSPLHF	TRBV27	TRBD1	TRBJ1-6	.
TGTGCCAGCAGTTTAATGGCAGGGGCCACCTACGAGCAGTACTTC	CASSLMAGATYEQYF	TRBV28	.	TRBJ2-7	.
TGTGCCAGCAGTTTGGAGGGGAACCTAAACTATGGCTACACCTTC	CASSLEGNLNYGYTF	TRBV27	.	TRBJ1-2	.
TGTGCCAGCAGCTTCGGACAGGGGGAAGGTGCTAATGAAAAACTGTTTTTT	CASSFGQGEGANEKLFF	TRBV7-9	TRBD1	TRBJ1-4	once
TGCGCCAGCAGCCCACTTTCGGGGAACACCGGGGAGCTGTTTTTT	CASSPLSGNTGELFF	TRBV5-1	.	TRBJ2-2	.
TGTGCTATTGGCAGGGAGGGCGGTAAGGTCGATGAGCAGTTCTTC	CAIGREGGKVDEQFF	TRBV7-7	TRBD2	TRBJ2-1	.
TGTGCCAGTACCCCGAGGGAAAGGTCGAACTATGGCTACACCTTC	CASTPRERSNYGYTF	TRBV19	.	TRBJ1-2	.
TGTGCCAGCAGCTGGGGAGGAGGGGATGAGCAGTTCTTC	CASSWGGGDEQFF	TRBV5-4	.	TRBJ2-1	.
TGCGCCAGCAGTGAGAGTTCTAGCGGGAGGGCCGGGGAGCTGTTTTTT	CASSESSSGRAGELFF	TRBV10-1	TRBD2	TRBJ2-2	.
TGTGCCAGCATTGGGGTTCAGGGGGGCCGCGTGGGCTACACCTTC	CASIGVQGGRVGYTF	TRBV2	TRBD1	TRBJ1-2	.
TGTGCCAGTAGAGCAACCGGGAACATCTATAATTCACCCCTCCACTTT	CASRATGNIYNSPLHF	TRBV19	.	TRBJ1-6	.
TGTGCCAGCAGCTTAGGGGGGCCTAATCAGCCCCAGCATTTT	CASSLGGPNQPQHF	TRBV11-3	.	TRBJ1-5	.
TGTGCCAGCAGCTTATCGTCGTTTGGAAACACCATATATTTT	CASSLSSFGNTIYF	TRBV11-3	.	TRBJ1-3	.
TGTGCCAGCAGCTTAGTCCGCGGGGAGCACACTGAAGCTTTCTTT	CASSLVRGEHTEAFF	TRBV7-9	.	TRBJ1-1	.
TGTGCCAGCAGCCAGCGGGGACTAGCTCACACCGGGGAGCTGTTTTTT	CASSQRGLAHTGELFF	TRBV14	TRBD2	TRBJ2-2	.
TGTGCCAGCAGCGTAATAGCGGGAGGTATCTATGAGCAGTTCTTC	CASSVIAGGIYEQFF	TRBV9	TRBD2	TRBJ2-1	.